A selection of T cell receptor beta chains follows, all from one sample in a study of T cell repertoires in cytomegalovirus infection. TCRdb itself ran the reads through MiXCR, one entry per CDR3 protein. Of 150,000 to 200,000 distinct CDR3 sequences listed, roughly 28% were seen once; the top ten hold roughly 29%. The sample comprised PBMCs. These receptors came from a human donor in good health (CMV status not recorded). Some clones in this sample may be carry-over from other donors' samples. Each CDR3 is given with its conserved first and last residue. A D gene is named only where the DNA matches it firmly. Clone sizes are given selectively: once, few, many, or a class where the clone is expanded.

CDR3: CASSFGGLYEQYF
DNA: TGTGCCAGCAGCTTCGGTGGTCTCTACGAGCAGTACTTC
J: TRBJ2-7
D: NA
size: many
V: TRBV7-6

CDR3: CASSPSGVNEAFF
DNA: TGCGCCAGCAGCCCATCAGGGGTTAACGAAGCTTTCTTT
J: TRBJ1-1
D: NA
size: NA
V: TRBV5-1

CDR3: CASLTGIRSYNSPLHF
DNA: TGTGCCAGCCTGACAGGGATAAGGTCCTATAATTCACCCCTCCACTTT
J: TRBJ1-6
D: TRBD1
size: many
V: TRBV12-3/TRBV12-4

CDR3: CAISAQLNTEAFF
DNA: TGTGCCATCAGTGCCCAGCTGAACACTGAAGCTTTCTTT
J: TRBJ1-1
D: NA
size: few
V: TRBV10-3

CDR3: CSVVRTSGGDTQYF
DNA: TGCAGCGTTGTTAGGACTAGCGGGGGAGATACGCAGTATTTT
J: TRBJ2-3
D: TRBD2
size: NA
V: TRBV29-1

CDR3: CAWSGGLAGGLNEQFF
DNA: TGTGCCTGGAGTGGGGGACTGGCGGGGGGGCTCAATGAGCAGTTCTTC
J: TRBJ2-1
D: TRBD2
size: few
V: TRBV30

CDR3: CASSSRQATNEQFF
DNA: TGTGCCAGCAGCTCTCGACAGGCAACTAATGAGCAGTTCTTC
J: TRBJ2-1
D: NA
size: NA
V: TRBV11-2

CDR3: CASSPSRDPNTGELFF
DNA: TGTGCCAGCTCACCCTCCAGGGACCCGAACACCGGGGAGCTGTTTTTT
J: TRBJ2-2
D: NA
size: many
V: TRBV18

CDR3: CASSFSRQGARYYEQYF
DNA: TGTGCCAGCAGTTTCTCGAGACAGGGGGCTAGGTACTACGAGCAGTACTTC
J: TRBJ2-7
D: TRBD1
size: many
V: TRBV12-3/TRBV12-4

CDR3: CASNGGGPGNQPQHF
DNA: TGTGCCAGCAATGGCGGGGGCCCGGGCAATCAGCCCCAGCATTTT
J: TRBJ1-5
D: NA
size: many
V: TRBV12-3/TRBV12-4

CDR3: CSAATSRPLNQPQHF
DNA: TGCAGTGCTGCTACCTCGAGGCCTCTCAATCAGCCCCAGCATTTT
J: TRBJ1-5
D: NA
size: NA
V: TRBV20-1

CDR3: CASSLELEDGYTF
DNA: TGTGCCAGCAGCTTAGAACTGGAAGATGGCTACACCTTC
J: TRBJ1-2
D: NA
size: NA
V: TRBV7-8

CDR3: CATGRTSNTEAFF
DNA: TGTGCCACGGGACGGACATCAAACACTGAAGCTTTCTTT
J: TRBJ1-1
D: NA
size: few
V: TRBV15

CDR3: CASSQDPNLISNTEAFF
DNA: TGCGCCAGCAGCCAAGATCCCAACTTAATCTCGAACACTGAAGCTTTCTTT
J: TRBJ1-1
D: NA
size: NA
V: TRBV4-1

CDR3: CASSPQRGLLYTIYF
DNA: TGTGCCAGCAGCCCCCAACGGGGCCTCCTCTACACCATATATTTT
J: TRBJ1-3
D: NA
size: many
V: TRBV7-2

CDR3: CASSLALGLAEKGDTQYF
DNA: TGTGCCAGCAGTTTAGCGCTGGGACTAGCGGAAAAAGGGGATACGCAGTATTTT
J: TRBJ2-3
D: TRBD2
size: NA
V: TRBV12-3/TRBV12-4

CDR3: CASSISVPYNEQFF
DNA: TGTGCCAGTAGTATATCGGTTCCATACAATGAGCAGTTCTTC
J: TRBJ2-1
D: NA
size: NA
V: TRBV19

CDR3: CASSQTGVYGYTF
DNA: TGCGCCAGCAGCCAGACAGGGGTCTATGGCTACACCTTC
J: TRBJ1-2
D: TRBD1
size: NA
V: TRBV4-3

CDR3: CASSAGLNYGYTF
DNA: TGTGCCAGCAGCGCGGGCCTTAACTATGGCTACACCTTC
J: TRBJ1-2
D: NA
size: few
V: TRBV7-3

CDR3: CASSFASAGASIGYTF
DNA: TGTGCCAGCAGCTTCGCTAGCGCAGGGGCATCAATTGGCTACACCTTC
J: TRBJ1-2
D: NA
size: few
V: TRBV5-4

CDR3: CASSFRDDTEAFF
DNA: TGTGCTAGCAGCTTCAGGGATGACACTGAAGCTTTCTTT
J: TRBJ1-1
D: NA
size: few
V: TRBV7-7

CDR3: CASSPLRGSNQPQHF
DNA: TGTGCCAGTAGCCCGCTGAGGGGTAGCAATCAGCCCCAGCATTTT
J: TRBJ1-5
D: NA
size: few
V: TRBV19

CDR3: CASSPYRATSYEQYF
DNA: TGTGCCAGCAGTCCCTACAGGGCTACCTCCTACGAGCAGTACTTC
J: TRBJ2-7
D: NA
size: NA
V: TRBV6-6

CDR3: CASSSPGGSNTEAFF
DNA: TGTGCCAGCAGTTCCCCGGGGGGCAGTAACACTGAAGCTTTCTTT
J: TRBJ1-1
D: NA
size: few
V: TRBV6-6

CDR3: CSAGNRLTNEQFF
DNA: TGCAGCGCTGGCAACAGGCTCACGAATGAGCAGTTCTTC
J: TRBJ2-1
D: NA
size: few
V: TRBV29-1

CDR3: CASSPPPEMNTEAFF
DNA: TGTGCCAGCTCACCACCACCAGAGATGAACACTGAAGCTTTCTTT
J: TRBJ1-1
D: NA
size: NA
V: TRBV18

CDR3: CASSLTGGAYGYTF
DNA: TGTGCCAGCAGCTTAACCGGGGGCGCCTATGGCTACACCTTC
J: TRBJ1-2
D: NA
size: many
V: TRBV7-8

CDR3: CASSFNTEATNEKLFF
DNA: TGTGCCAGCAGCTTTAACACAGAAGCAACTAATGAAAAACTGTTTTTT
J: TRBJ1-4
D: NA
size: few
V: TRBV7-6

CDR3: CASSLAPRGDTWELFF
DNA: TGTGCCAGCAGCTTAGCCCCCCGAGGGGACACCTGGGAGCTGTTTTTT
J: TRBJ2-2
D: NA
size: NA
V: TRBV7-6

CDR3: CASSGGQGVGREQFF
DNA: TGTGCCAGCAGCGGGGGACAGGGTGTTGGACGTGAGCAGTTCTTC
J: TRBJ2-1
D: TRBD1
size: many
V: TRBV7-2

CDR3: CASSLVQTPWYKPNYGYTF
DNA: TGTGCCAGCAGCTTAGTTCAAACCCCCTGGTACAAGCCTAACTATGGCTACACCTTC
J: TRBJ1-2
D: NA
size: many
V: TRBV7-2

CDR3: CASRRGTAASTGELFF
DNA: TGTGCCAGCAGGCGCGGGACAGCGGCCAGCACCGGGGAGCTGTTTTTT
J: TRBJ2-2
D: NA
size: many
V: TRBV11-2

CDR3: CASRYTDTQYF
DNA: TGTGCCAGCAGGTACACAGATACGCAGTATTTT
J: TRBJ2-3
D: NA
size: few
V: TRBV7-2

CDR3: CASTLRGTSVTGELFF
DNA: TGTGCCAGCACCCTAAGGGGGACCTCTGTGACCGGGGAGCTGTTTTTT
J: TRBJ2-2
D: NA
size: NA
V: TRBV6-1

CDR3: CSVDSGLNEQFF
DNA: TGCAGCGTAGATTCAGGCCTCAATGAGCAGTTCTTC
J: TRBJ2-1
D: NA
size: few
V: TRBV29-1

CDR3: CASSLGRGLLKNTEAFF
DNA: TGTGCCAGTAGTTTGGGCAGGGGCCTCCTAAAGAACACTGAAGCTTTCTTT
J: TRBJ1-1
D: NA
size: few
V: TRBV19

CDR3: CASSPRQGYADTQYF
DNA: TGTGCCAGCAGTCCCCGACAGGGTTACGCAGATACGCAGTATTTT
J: TRBJ2-3
D: TRBD1
size: NA
V: TRBV12-3/TRBV12-4

CDR3: CATSPQGTADQPQHF
DNA: TGTGCCACCAGTCCCCAAGGGACAGCGGATCAGCCCCAGCATTTT
J: TRBJ1-5
D: TRBD1
size: few
V: TRBV24-1

CDR3: CSARFELTSSGANVLTF
DNA: TGCAGTGCTAGATTTGAGCTTACAAGCTCTGGGGCCAACGTCCTGACTTTC
J: TRBJ2-6
D: NA
size: NA
V: TRBV20-1

CDR3: CASSLVPHRDYYGYTF
DNA: TGCGCCAGCAGCTTGGTACCCCACAGGGACTACTATGGCTACACCTTC
J: TRBJ1-2
D: NA
size: few
V: TRBV5-1

CDR3: CASSRTGLYQETQYF
DNA: TGTGCCAGCAGTCGGACAGGGCTGTACCAAGAGACCCAGTACTTC
J: TRBJ2-5
D: TRBD1
size: many
V: TRBV7-2

CDR3: CASSLDGSGNEKLFF
DNA: TGTGCCAGCAGTTTGGACGGGTCTGGCAATGAAAAACTGTTTTTT
J: TRBJ1-4
D: NA
size: few
V: TRBV5-5

CDR3: CASSPSGTGGEKPQHF
DNA: TGTGCCAGCAGCCCCTCCGGGACAGGGGGCGAAAAGCCCCAGCATTTT
J: TRBJ1-5
D: TRBD1
size: many
V: TRBV7-2

CDR3: CASSLPFPGQGNGYTF
DNA: TGTGCCAGCAGCCTCCCATTCCCGGGACAGGGAAATGGCTACACCTTC
J: TRBJ1-2
D: TRBD1
size: once
V: TRBV3-1

CDR3: CASSESGGFDEQYF
DNA: TGCGCCAGCAGTGAATCAGGGGGCTTCGACGAGCAGTACTTC
J: TRBJ2-7
D: TRBD1
size: NA
V: TRBV10-1

CDR3: CASSPSTANYGYTF
DNA: TGTGCCAGCAGCCCGTCGACAGCTAACTATGGCTACACCTTC
J: TRBJ1-2
D: NA
size: few
V: TRBV7-2

CDR3: CASSPGRGTNQPQHF
DNA: TGTGCCAGCAGCCCAGGAAGGGGTACGAATCAGCCCCAGCATTTT
J: TRBJ1-5
D: NA
size: NA
V: TRBV7-2

CDR3: CASSLRDFAFF
DNA: TGTGCCAGCAGCTTAAGGGACTTTGCTTTCTTT
J: TRBJ1-1
D: NA
size: NA
V: TRBV7-2

CDR3: CSASHGVSGANVLTF
DNA: TGCAGTGCTTCTCACGGGGTCTCTGGGGCCAACGTCCTGACTTTC
J: TRBJ2-6
D: NA
size: few
V: TRBV20-1

CDR3: CASSPGGGLNTEAFF
DNA: TGTGCCAGCAGTCCAGGGGGAGGATTGAACACTGAAGCTTTCTTT
J: TRBJ1-1
D: TRBD1
size: NA
V: TRBV6-2/TRBV6-3

CDR3: CASSSRDPTAYEQYF
DNA: TGTGCCAGCAGCTCCCGGGACCCGACGGCCTACGAGCAGTACTTC
J: TRBJ2-7
D: NA
size: few
V: TRBV7-9

CDR3: CASSYSPTSGLYNEQFF
DNA: TGTGCCAGCAGTTACTCGCCCACTAGCGGCCTCTACAATGAGCAGTTCTTC
J: TRBJ2-1
D: TRBD2
size: NA
V: TRBV6-2/TRBV6-3

CDR3: CATSTLSNQPQHF
DNA: TGTGCCACCAGCACACTAAGCAATCAGCCCCAGCATTTT
J: TRBJ1-5
D: NA
size: NA
V: TRBV15